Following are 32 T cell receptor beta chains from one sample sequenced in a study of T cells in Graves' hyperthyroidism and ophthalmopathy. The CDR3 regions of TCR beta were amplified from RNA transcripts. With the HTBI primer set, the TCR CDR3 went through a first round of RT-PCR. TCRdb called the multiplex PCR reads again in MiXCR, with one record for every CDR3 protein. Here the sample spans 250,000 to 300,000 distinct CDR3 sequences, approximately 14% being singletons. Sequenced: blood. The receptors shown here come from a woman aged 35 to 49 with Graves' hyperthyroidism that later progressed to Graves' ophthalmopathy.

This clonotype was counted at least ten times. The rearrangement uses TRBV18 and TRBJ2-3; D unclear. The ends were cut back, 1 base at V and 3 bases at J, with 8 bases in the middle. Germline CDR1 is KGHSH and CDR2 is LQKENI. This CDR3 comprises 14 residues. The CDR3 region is CASSPLSETDTQYF. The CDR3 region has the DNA TGTGCCAGCTCACCACTCTCTGAGACAGATACGCAGTATTTT.

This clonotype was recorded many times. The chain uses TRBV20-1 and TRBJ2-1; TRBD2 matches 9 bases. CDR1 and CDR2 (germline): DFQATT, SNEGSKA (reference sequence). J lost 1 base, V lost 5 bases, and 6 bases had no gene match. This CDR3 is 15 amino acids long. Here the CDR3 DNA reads TGCAGTGCTGGCCTAGCGGGAAAGTCCTACAATGAGCAGTTCTTC. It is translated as CSAGLAGKSYNEQFF.

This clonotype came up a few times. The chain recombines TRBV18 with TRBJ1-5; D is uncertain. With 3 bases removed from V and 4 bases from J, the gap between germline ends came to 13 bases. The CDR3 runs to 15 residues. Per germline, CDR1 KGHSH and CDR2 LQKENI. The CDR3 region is CASSPSAGPNQPQHF. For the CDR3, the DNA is TGTGCCAGCTCACCGAGTGCGGGCCCAAATCAGCCCCAGCATTTT. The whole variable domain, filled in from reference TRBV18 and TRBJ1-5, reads NAGVMQNPRHLVRRRGQEARLRCSPMKGHSHVYWYRQLPEEGLKFMVYLQKENIIDESGMPKERFSAEFPKEGPSILRIQQVVRGDSAAYFCASSPSAGPNQPQHFGDGTRLSIL.

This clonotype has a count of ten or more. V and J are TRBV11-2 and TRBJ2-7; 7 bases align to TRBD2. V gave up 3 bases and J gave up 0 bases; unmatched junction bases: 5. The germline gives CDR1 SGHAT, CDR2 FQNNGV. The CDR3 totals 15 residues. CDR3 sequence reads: CASSFNGRSSYEQYF. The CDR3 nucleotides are TGTGCCAGCAGCTTTAACGGGAGGAGCTCCTACGAGCAGTACTTC.

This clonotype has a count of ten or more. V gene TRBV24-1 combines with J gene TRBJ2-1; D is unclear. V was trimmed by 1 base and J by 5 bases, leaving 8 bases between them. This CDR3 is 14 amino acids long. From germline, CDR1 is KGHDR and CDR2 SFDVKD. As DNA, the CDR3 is TGTGCCACCAGTGATTTCCCCAACAACAATGAGCAGTTCTTC. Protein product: CATSDFPNNNEQFF.

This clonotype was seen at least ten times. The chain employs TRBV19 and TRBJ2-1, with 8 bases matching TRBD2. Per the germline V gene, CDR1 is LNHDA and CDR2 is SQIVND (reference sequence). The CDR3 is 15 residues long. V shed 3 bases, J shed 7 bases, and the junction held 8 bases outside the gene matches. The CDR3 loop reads CASSIVAGKGNEQFF. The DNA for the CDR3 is TGTGCCAGTAGTATTGTAGCGGGGAAAGGTAATGAGCAGTTCTTC.

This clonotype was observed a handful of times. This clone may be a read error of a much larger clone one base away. The CDR3 bases are TGTGCCAGCAGTTACTTGGGACAGGGCTACGAGCAGTACTTC. It translates to CASSYLGQGYEQYF. The chain has TRBV6-5 and TRBJ2-7; TRBD1 aligns across 9 bases. Germline-derived CDR1 and CDR2 are MNHEY and SVGAGI. The length of the CDR3 is 14 residues. V was clipped by 1 base and J by 3 bases; unmatched bases: 1.

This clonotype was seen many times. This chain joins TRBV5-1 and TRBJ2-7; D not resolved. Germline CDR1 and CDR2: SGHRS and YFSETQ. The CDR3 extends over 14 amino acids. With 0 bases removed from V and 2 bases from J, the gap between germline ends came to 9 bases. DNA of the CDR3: TGCGCCAGCAGCTTGGAGCCTTCCCCCTACGAGCAGTACTTC. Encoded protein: CASSLEPSPYEQYF.

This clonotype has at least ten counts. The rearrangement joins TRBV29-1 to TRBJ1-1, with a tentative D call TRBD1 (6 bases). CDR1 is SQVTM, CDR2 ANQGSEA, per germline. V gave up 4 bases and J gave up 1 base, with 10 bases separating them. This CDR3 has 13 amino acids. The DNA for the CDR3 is TGCAGCGTTGCTGGGGGCCAGAACACTGAAGCTTTCTTT. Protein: CSVAGGQNTEAFF.

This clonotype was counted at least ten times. The CDR3 spells CASSDPTGSETQYF. CDR3 sequence (DNA): TGTGCCAGCAGTGACCCTACAGGGAGCGAGACCCAGTACTTC. The chain combines TRBV2 with TRBJ2-5; tentatively, D is TRBD1 (6 bases). Germline V gives CDR1 SNHLY, CDR2 FYNNEI. The CDR3 is 14 residues long. Trimming left V 3 bases short and J 5 bases short, with 13 bases between.

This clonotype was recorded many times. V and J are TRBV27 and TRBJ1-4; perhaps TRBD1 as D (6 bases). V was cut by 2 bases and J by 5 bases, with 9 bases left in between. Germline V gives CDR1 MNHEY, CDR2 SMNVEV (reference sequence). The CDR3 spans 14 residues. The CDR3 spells CASSLKGENEKLFF. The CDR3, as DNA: TGTGCCAGCAGTTTAAAGGGGGAGAATGAAAAACTGTTTTTT.

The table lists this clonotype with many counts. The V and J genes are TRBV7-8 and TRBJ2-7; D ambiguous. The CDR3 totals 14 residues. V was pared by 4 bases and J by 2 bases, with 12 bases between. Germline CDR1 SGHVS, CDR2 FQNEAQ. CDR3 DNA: TGTGCCAGCAGCTCAATCGACGACCCCTACGAGCAGTACTTC. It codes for CASSSIDDPYEQYF.

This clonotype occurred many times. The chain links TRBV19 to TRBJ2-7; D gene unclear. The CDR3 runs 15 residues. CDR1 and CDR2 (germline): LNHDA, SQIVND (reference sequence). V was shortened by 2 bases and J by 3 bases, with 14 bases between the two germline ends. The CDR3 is CASSISSGRSYEQYF. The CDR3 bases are TGTGCCAGTAGTATATCTTCCGGGCGAAGCTACGAGCAGTACTTC.

DNA of the CDR3: TGCAGTGCTGCCGAAGCGGGAGGACTTACCTACGAGCAGTACTTC. Translation gives CSAAEAGGLTYEQYF. The rearrangement uses TRBV20-1 and TRBJ2-7; 9 bases map to TRBD2. This CDR3 region has 15 residues. Losses at the gene ends were 5 bases for V and 2 bases for J; bases not matched to a gene: 10. Germline V gene data show CDR1 as DFQATT and CDR2 as SNEGSKA (reference sequence).

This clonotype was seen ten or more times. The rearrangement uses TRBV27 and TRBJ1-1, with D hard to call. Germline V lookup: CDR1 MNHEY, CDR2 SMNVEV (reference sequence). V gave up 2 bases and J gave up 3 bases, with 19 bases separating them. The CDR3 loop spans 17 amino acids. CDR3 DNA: TGTGCCAGCAGTTTAGCCCCACACCGACCGGAGGACACTGAAGCTTTCTTT. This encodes CASSLAPHRPEDTEAFF.

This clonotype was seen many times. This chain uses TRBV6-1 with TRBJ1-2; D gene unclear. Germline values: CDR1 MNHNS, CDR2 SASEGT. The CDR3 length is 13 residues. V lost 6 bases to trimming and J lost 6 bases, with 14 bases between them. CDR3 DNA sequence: TGTGCCAGCAGCCCCCGACTAACGCATGGCTACACCTTC. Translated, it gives CASSPRLTHGYTF.

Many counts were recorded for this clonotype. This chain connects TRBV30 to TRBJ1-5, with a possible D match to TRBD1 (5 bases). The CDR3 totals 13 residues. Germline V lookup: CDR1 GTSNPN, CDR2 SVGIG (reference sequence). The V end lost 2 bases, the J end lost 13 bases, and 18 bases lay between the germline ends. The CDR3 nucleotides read TGTGCCTGGAGTACTCCAGGGACCTGGAAGCAGCATTTT. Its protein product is CAWSTPGTWKQHF. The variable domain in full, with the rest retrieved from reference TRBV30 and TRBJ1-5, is SQTIHQWPATLVQPVGSPLSLECTVEGTSNPNLYWYRQAAGRGLQLLFYSVGIGQISSEVPQNLSASRPQDRQFILSSKKLLLSDSGFYLCAWSTPGTWKQHFGDGTRLSIL.

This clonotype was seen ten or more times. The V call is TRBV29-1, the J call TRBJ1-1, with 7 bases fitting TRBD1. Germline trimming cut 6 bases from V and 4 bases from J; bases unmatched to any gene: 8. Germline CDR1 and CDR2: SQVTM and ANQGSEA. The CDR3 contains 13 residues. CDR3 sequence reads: CSVSEGAGTEAFF. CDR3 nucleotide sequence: TGCAGCGTGTCAGAGGGGGCTGGCACTGAAGCTTTCTTT.

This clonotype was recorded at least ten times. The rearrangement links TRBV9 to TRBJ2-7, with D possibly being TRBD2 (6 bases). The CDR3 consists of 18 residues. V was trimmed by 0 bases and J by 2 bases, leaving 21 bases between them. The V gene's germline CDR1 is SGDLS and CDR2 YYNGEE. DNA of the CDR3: TGTGCCAGCAGCGTAGTAATACTGCGGCTAGCGCCGCCCTACGAGCAGTACTTC. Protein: CASSVVILRLAPPYEQYF.

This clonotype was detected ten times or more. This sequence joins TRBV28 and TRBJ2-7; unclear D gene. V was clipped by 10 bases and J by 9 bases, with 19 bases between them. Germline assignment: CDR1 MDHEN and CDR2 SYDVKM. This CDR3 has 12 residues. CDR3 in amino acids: CATNPGRVVQYF. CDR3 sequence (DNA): TGTGCCACCAACCCCGGACGAGTCGTGCAGTACTTC.

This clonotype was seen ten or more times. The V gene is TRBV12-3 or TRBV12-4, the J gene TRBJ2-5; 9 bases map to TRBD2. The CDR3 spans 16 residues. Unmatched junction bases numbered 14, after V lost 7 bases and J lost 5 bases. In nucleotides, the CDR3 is TGTGCCAGCACCTACGGACTGGGTAGCGGGAGTGAGACCCAGTACTTC. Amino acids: CASTYGLGSGSETQYF.

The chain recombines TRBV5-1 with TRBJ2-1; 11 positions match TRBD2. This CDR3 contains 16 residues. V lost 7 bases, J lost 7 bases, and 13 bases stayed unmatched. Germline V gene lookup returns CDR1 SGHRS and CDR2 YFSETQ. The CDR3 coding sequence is TGCGCCAGCTTTTCGGTAGCGGGAGGGCCCCTAAATGAGCAGTTCTTC. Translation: CASFSVAGGPLNEQFF.

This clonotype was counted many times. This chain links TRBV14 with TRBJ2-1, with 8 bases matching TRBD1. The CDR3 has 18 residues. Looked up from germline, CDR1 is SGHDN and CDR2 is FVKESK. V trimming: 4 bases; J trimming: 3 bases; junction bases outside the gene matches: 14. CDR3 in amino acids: CASSRSTGANFYYNEQFF. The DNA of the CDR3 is TGTGCCAGCAGCCGGTCGACAGGGGCAAACTTTTACTACAATGAGCAGTTCTTC.

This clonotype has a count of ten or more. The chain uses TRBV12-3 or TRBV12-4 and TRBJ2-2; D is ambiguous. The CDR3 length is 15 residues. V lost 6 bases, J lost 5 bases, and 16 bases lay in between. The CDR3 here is CASSGRNSWTGELFF. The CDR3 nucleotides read TGTGCCAGCAGCGGCCGGAACTCCTGGACCGGGGAGCTGTTTTTT.

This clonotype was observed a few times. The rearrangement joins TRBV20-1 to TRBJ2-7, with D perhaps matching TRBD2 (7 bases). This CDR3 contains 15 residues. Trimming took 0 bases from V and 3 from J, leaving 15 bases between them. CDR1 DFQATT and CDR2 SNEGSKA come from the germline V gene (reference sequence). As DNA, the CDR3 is TGCAGTGCTAGAGATCTGGGAGGGGGGGTCTACGAGCAGTACTTC. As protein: CSARDLGGGVYEQYF.

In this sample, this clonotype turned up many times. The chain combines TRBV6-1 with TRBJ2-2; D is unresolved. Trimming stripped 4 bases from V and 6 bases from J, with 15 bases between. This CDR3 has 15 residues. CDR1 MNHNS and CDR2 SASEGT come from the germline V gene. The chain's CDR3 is CASSVDGRIAGELFF. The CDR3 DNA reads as TGTGCCAGCAGTGTAGACGGTAGGATTGCCGGGGAGCTGTTTTTT.

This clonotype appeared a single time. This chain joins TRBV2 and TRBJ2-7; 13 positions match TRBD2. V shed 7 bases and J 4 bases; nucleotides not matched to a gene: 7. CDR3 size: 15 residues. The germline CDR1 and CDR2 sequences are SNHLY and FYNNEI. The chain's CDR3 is CASKGLAGRGYEQYF. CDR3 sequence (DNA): TGTGCCAGCAAGGGACTAGCGGGACGAGGGTACGAGCAGTACTTC.

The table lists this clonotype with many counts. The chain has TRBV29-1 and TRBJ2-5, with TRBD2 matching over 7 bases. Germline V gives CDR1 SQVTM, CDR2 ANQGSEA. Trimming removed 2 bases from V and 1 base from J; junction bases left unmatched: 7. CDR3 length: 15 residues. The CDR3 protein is CSVELAERFQETQYF. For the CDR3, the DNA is TGCAGCGTTGAACTAGCGGAGAGGTTCCAAGAGACCCAGTACTTC.

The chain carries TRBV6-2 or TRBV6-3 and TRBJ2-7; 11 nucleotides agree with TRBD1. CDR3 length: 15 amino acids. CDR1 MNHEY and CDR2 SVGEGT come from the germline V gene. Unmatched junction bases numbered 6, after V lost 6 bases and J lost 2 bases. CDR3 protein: CASRPGTGGTYEQYF. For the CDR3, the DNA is TGTGCCAGCAGACCCGGGACAGGGGGAACCTACGAGCAGTACTTC.

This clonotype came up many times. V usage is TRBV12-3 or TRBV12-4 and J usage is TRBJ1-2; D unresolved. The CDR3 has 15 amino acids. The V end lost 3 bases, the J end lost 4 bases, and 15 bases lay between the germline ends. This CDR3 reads CASSFGIVSRYGYTF. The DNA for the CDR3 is TGTGCCAGCAGTTTTGGTATTGTCAGCCGCTATGGCTACACCTTC.

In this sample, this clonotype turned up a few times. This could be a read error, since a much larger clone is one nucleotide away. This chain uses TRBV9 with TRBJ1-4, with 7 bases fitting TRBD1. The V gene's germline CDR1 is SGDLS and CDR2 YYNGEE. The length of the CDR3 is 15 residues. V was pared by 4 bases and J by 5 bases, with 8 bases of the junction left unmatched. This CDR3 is CASSPGDRLNEKLFF. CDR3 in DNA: TGTGCCAGCAGCCCGGGGGACAGACTCAATGAAAAACTGTTTTTT.

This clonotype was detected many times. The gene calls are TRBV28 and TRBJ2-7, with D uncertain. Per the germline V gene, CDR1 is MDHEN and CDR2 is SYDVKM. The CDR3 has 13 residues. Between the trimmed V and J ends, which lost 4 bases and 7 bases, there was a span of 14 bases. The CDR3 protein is CASSSPPVFEQYF. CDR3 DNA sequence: TGTGCCAGCAGTTCCCCCCCAGTCTTTGAGCAGTACTTC.